This T cell receptor beta chain stems from a study of beta chain features in type 1 diabetes. The germline V gene encodes CDR1 SGHTA and CDR2 FQGNSA. The CDR3 loop spans 12 amino acids. Concerning this clone itself: Its antigen is currently unknown. A junction boundary mismatches the germline segment, possibly from a read error.

Study-wide findings and caveats: In comparison with healthy donors, patients had naive, central memory and Treg TCRB repertoires that appeared more similar.

Every isolated RNA sample was fully reverse transcribed, so sequencing captured expressed TCRB transcripts. The average output of naive, central memory and regulatory T cell samples was several million reads. The table came from immunoSEQ multiplex PCR; TCRdb's copy has only in-frame clones and leaves some out. Of about 320,000 clones listed, 11% to 15% were seen once; the top ten hold around 7%. The chain recombines TRBV7-2 with TRBJ1-4; D call uncertain. Sequenced material: central memory CD4+ T cells from blood. The clonotype originates from a man aged 25 to 45 in good health. The CDR3 nucleotides are TGTGCCAGCAGCTTAACTAGTGAAAAACTGTTTTTT. Translation gives CASSLTSEKLFF.